This TCR beta chain was obtained from a study of CD8+CD57+ T cells in acquired aplastic anemia. Study background: The average for DNA from sorted CD4+ and CD8+ cells was roughly 3 ug.

Profiling that covered TCR beta VDJ and CDR3 relied on genomic DNA as its template. TCRdb reprocessed the reads via MiXCR and lists one record per CDR3 protein. The sample includes 350,000 to 450,000 distinct CDR3 sequences, roughly 68% of them seen just once. Study-level results: Significance was not reached for CD8+ Simpson's diversity between patients and controls. Roughly 30 CD8+ CDR3 sequences occurred in both the patients and the controls.

Concerning this clonotype: Antigen: not known.

The germline V gene has CDR1 DFQATT and CDR2 SNEGSKA (reference sequence). The J segment lost 2 bases and the V segment lost 5 bases, leaving 14 bases of the junction unmatched. This CDR3 comprises 16 residues. Sequencing used sorted CD4+, CD8+, or CD8+CD57+ T cells (not recorded which) from PBMCs. The receptor comes from a human donor in good health, serving as a control. The rearrangement uses TRBV20-1 and TRBJ2-5; 7 nucleotides align to TRBD1. DNA for the CDR3: TGCAGTGCTCGCGCGGAACTGAGGACAGGACAAGAGACCCAGTACTTC. Amino acids: CSARAELRTGQETQYF.